This is a list of T cell receptor beta chains from one sample in a study of shared clonotypes between healthy human individuals. Measured with immunoSEQ multiplex PCR; TCRdb has only the in-frame clones, and not every one. Counted here are some 1 million clones, about 77% occurring once; the ten biggest clones make up around 1.4%. Sequencing input: memory CD4+ T cells sorted from blood. Every receptor here comes from a man younger than 35 in good health. CDR3s leave out the opening cysteine and the closing phenylalanine or tryptophan.

cdr3_aa: ASSPPYEREEQF
v_call: TRBV18
j_call: TRBJ2-1

cdr3_aa: ASSLPTATNTGELF
v_call: TRBV7-2
j_call: TRBJ2-2

cdr3_aa: ASSYASSNQPQH
v_call: TRBV6-6
j_call: TRBJ1-5

cdr3_aa: ASSVGVGFSNQPQH
v_call: TRBV9
j_call: TRBJ1-5

cdr3_aa: ASSLPKLARR
v_call: TRBV7-9
j_call: TRBJ2-7

cdr3_aa: ASSYDNIGYT
v_call: TRBV7-9
j_call: TRBJ1-2

cdr3_aa: ASSLGSRNQETQY
v_call: TRBV7-2
j_call: TRBJ2-5

cdr3_aa: ASSPQGGIGYGYT
v_call: TRBV18
j_call: TRBJ1-2

cdr3_aa: AISEGRAGGYT
v_call: TRBV10-3
j_call: TRBJ1-2

cdr3_aa: ASSQGTGPGTQY
v_call: TRBV4-1
j_call: TRBJ2-5

cdr3_aa: ASSAGANYGYT
v_call: TRBV18
j_call: TRBJ1-2

cdr3_aa: ASSEDPQGRVSGYT
v_call: TRBV6-1
j_call: TRBJ1-2

cdr3_aa: ASSGGGGNNQPQH
v_call: TRBV6-1
j_call: TRBJ1-5

cdr3_aa: AISENPTSSGANVLT
v_call: TRBV10-3
j_call: TRBJ2-6

cdr3_aa: AWSVAQALH
v_call: TRBV30
j_call: TRBJ1-6

cdr3_aa: ASSGQGATGELF
v_call: TRBV2
j_call: TRBJ2-2

cdr3_aa: ASKTQGQGYT
v_call: TRBV6-5
j_call: TRBJ1-2

cdr3_aa: AWRGDLNTGELF
v_call: TRBV30
j_call: TRBJ2-2

cdr3_aa: ASSQITGGHEQF
v_call: TRBV5-1
j_call: TRBJ2-1

cdr3_aa: ASSPGLQRYNEQF
v_call: TRBV7-3
j_call: TRBJ2-1

cdr3_aa: AIRNGPSQETQY
v_call: TRBV10-3
j_call: TRBJ2-5